This entry concerns a single T cell receptor beta chain. The junction had 5 bases not matched to a gene; V was cut back by 2 bases and J by 5 bases. In germline, CDR1 is MNHNS, CDR2 SASEGT. The CDR3 spans 15 residues. The data originate from a study of T cells in tuberculosis. Background on the study: T cells were selected with CD1B tetramers loaded with glucose monomycolate.

Sequenced by immunoSEQ multiplex PCR; TCRdb stores in-frame clones only, minus some. In the table there are 70,000 to 95,000 clones, roughly 93% of which are singletons. Sorting used thawed, overnight-rested PBMC stained with anti-CD3, a viability dye and GMM-loaded CD1B tetramer. The lipid loaded on the CD1B tetramers was C32 glucose monomycolate from Rhodococcus equi. The sequence came from an adult woman with latent tuberculosis. V is TRBV6-1 and J is TRBJ1-2; 10 bases fit TRBD1. The sequenced sample consisted of CD1b-GMM tetramer-negative cells sorted from PBMCs. CDR3 in DNA: TGTGCCAGCAGTGAACCCGGGACAGGGGCGTATGGCTACACCTTC. It translates to CASSEPGTGAYGYTF.